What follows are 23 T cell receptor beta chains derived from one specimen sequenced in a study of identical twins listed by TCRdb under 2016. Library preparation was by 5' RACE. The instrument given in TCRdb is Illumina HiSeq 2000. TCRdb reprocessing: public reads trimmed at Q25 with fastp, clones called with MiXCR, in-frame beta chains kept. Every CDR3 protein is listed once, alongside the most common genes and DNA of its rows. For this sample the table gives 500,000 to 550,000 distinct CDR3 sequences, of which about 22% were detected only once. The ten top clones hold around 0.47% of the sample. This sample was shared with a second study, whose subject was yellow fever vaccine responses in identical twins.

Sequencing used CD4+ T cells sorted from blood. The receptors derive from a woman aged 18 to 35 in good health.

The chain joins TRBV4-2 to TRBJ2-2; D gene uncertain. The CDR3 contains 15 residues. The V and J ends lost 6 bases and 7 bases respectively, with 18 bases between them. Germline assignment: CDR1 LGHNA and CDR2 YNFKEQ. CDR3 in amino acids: CASSIDMGGGGELFF. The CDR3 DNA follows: TGTGCCAGCAGTATTGACATGGGTGGTGGCGGGGAGCTGTTTTTT.

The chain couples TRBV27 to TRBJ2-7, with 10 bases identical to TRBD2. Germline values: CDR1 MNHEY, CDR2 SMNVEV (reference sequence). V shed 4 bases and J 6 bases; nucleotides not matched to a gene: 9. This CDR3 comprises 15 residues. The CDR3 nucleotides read TGTGCCAGCAGTTCTCTTCGACTAGCGGGTTTCGAGCAGTACTTC. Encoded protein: CASSSLRLAGFEQYF.

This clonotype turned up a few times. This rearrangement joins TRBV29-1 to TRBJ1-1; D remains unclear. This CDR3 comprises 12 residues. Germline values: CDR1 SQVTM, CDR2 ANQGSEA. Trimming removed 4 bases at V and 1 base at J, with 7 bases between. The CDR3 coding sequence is TGCAGCGTTGTGCCAGGGAACACTGAAGCTTTCTTT. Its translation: CSVVPGNTEAFF.

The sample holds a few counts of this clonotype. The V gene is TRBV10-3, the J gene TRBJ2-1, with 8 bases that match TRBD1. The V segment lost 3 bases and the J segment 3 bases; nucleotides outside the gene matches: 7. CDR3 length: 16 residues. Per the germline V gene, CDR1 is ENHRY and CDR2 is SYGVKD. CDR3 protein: CAISDARQGIYNEQFF. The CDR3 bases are TGTGCCATCAGTGACGCTAGACAGGGGATCTACAATGAGCAGTTCTTC.

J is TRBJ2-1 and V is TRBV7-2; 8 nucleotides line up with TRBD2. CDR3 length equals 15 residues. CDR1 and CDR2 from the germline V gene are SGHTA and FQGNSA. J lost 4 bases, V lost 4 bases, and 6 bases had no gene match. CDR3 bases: TGTGCCAGCAGCTCCAACGGCGGGGGGTACAATGAGCAGTTCTTC. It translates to CASSSNGGGYNEQFF. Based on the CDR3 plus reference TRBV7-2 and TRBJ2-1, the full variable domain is GAGVSQSPSNKVTEKGKDVELRCDPISGHTALYWYRQSLGQGLEFLIYFQGNSAPDKSGLPSDRFSAERTGGSVSTLTIQRTQQEDSAVYLCASSSNGGGYNEQFFGPGTRLTVL.

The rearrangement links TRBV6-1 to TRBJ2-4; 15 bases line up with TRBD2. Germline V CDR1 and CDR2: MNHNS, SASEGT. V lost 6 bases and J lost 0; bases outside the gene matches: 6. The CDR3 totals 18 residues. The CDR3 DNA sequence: TGTGCCAGCAGCTTTCCGGGACTAGCGGGAGGAGCCAAAAACATTCAGTACTTC. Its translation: CASSFPGLAGGAKNIQYF.

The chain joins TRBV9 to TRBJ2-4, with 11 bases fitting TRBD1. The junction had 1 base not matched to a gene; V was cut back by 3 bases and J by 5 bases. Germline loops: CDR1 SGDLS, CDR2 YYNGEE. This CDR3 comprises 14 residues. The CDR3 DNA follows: TGTGCCAGCAGCGCGGACAGGGGGCAAAACATTCAGTACTTC. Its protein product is CASSADRGQNIQYF.

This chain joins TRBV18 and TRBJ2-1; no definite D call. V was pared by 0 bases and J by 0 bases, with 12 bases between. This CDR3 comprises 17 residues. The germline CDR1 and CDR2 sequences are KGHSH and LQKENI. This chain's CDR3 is CASSPPDGPSSYNEQFF. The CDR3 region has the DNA TGTGCCAGCTCACCACCGGACGGACCGAGCTCCTACAATGAGCAGTTCTTC.

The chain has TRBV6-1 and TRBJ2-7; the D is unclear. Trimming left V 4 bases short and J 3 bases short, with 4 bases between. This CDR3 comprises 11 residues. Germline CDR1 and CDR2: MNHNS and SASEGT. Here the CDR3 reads CASSGVYEQYV. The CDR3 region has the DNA TGTGCCAGCAGTGGGGTCTACGAGCAGTACGTC.

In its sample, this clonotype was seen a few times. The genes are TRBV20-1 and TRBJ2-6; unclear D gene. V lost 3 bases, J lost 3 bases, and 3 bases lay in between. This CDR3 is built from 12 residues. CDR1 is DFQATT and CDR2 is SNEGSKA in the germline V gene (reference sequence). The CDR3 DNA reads TGCAGTGCTAGTCTTGGGGCCAACGTCCTGACTTTC. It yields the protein CSASLGANVLTF.

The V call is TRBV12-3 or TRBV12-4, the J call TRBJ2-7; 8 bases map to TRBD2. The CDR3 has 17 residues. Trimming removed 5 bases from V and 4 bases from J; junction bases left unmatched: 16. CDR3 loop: CASSPGSGSLLGYEQYF. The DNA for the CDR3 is TGTGCCAGCAGTCCTGGGAGCGGGAGCCTACTAGGGTACGAGCAGTACTTC.

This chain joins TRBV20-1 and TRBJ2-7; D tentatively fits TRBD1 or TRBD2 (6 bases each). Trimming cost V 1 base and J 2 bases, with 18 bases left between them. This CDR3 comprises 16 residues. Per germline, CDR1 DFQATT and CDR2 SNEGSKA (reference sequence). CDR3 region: CSARVGGKDRTYEQYV. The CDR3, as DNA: TGCAGTGCTAGAGTAGGGGGGAAGGATAGGACCTACGAGCAGTACGTC.

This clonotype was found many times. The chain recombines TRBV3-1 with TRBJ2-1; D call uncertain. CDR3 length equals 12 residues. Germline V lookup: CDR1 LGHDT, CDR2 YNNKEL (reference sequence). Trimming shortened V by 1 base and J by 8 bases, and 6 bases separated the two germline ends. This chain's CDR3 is CASSQVSHEQFF. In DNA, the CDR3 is TGTGCCAGCAGCCAAGTTTCCCATGAGCAGTTCTTC.

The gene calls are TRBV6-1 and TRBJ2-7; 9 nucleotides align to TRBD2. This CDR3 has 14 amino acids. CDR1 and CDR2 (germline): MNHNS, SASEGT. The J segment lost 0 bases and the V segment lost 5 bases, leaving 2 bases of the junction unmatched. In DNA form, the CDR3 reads TGTGCCAGCAGTCGGACTAGCGTCTCCTACGAGCAGTACTTC. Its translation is CASSRTSVSYEQYF.

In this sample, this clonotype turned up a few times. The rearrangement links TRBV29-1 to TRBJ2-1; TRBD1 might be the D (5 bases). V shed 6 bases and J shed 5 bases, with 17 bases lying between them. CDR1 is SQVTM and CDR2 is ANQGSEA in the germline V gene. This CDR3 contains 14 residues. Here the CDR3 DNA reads TGCAGCGTGAAAGTCCCCCCGGACAACAATGAGCAGTTCTTC. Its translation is CSVKVPPDNNEQFF.

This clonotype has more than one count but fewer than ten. The CDR3 protein is CASSQISGVASNEQFF. The CDR3 region has the DNA TGTGCCAGCAGCCAAATTAGCGGGGTGGCGAGTAATGAGCAGTTCTTC. V and J are TRBV14 and TRBJ2-1; 8 nucleotides agree with TRBD2. V trimming: 2 bases; J trimming: 7 bases; junction bases outside the gene matches: 10. Germline CDR1 is SGHDN and CDR2 is FVKESK. CDR3 length: 16 residues.

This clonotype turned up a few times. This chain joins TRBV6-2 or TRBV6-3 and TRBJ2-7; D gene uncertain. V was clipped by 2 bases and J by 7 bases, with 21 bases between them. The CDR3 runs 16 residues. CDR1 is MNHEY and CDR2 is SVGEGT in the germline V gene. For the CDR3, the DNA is TGTGCCAGCAGTTACGAGCCCGCATCTGGATTTAGAGAGCAGTACTTC. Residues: CASSYEPASGFREQYF.

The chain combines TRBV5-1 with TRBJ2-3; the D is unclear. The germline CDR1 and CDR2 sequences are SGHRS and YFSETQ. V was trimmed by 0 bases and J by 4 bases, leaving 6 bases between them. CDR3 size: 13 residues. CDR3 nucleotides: TGCGCCAGCAGCTTGGAATTGGCAGATACGCAGTATTTT. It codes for CASSLELADTQYF.

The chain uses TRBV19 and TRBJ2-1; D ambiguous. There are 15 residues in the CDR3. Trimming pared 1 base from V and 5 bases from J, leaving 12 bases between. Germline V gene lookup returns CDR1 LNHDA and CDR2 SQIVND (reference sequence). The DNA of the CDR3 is TGTGCCAGTAGTATAGGCGAGGCCGGTAACAATGAGCAGTTCTTC. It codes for CASSIGEAGNNEQFF.

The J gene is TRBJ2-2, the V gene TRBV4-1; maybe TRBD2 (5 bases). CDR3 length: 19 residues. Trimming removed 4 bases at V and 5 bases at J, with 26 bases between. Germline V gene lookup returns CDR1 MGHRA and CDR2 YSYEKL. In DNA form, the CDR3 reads TGCGCCAGCAGCCCCCGACGACTCACAGAGGGAAAACGGACCGGGGAGCTGTTTTTT. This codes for CASSPRRLTEGKRTGELFF.

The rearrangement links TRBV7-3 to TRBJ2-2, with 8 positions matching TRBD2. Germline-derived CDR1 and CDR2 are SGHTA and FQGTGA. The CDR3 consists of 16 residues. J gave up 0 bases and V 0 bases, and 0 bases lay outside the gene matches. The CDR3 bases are TGTGCCAGCAGCTTAACGGGACTAGCGAACACCGGGGAGCTGTTTTTT. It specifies CASSLTGLANTGELFF.

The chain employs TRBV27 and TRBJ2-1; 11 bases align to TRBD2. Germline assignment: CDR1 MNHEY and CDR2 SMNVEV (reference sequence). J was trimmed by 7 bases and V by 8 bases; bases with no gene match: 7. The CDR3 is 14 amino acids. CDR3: CASDSLAGVNEQFF. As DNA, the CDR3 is TGTGCCAGCGATTCACTAGCGGGAGTTAATGAGCAGTTCTTC.

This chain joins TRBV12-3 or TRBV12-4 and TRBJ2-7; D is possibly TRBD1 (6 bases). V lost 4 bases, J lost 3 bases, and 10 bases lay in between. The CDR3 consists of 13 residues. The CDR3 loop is CASSYQGRYEQYV. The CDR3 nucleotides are TGTGCCAGCAGTTACCAGGGGCGCTACGAGCAGTACGTC.